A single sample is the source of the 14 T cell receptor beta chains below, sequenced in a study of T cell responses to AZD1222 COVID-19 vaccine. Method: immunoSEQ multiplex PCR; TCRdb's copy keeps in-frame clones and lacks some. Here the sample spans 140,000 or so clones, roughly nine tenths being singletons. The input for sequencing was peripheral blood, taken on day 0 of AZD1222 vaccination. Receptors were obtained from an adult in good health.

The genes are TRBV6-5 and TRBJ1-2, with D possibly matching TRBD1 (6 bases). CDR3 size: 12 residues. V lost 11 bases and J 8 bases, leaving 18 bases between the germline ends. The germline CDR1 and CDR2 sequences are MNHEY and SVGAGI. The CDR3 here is CAAKGGSVGYTF. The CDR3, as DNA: TGTGCCGCAAAGGGGGGATCGGTCGGCTACACCTTC.

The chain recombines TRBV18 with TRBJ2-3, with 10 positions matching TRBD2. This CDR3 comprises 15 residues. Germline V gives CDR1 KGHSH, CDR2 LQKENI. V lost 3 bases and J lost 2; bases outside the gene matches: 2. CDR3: CASSPLAGVTDTQYF. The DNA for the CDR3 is TGTGCCAGCTCACCCCTAGCGGGGGTCACAGATACGCAGTATTTT.

In nucleotides, the CDR3 is TGTGCCAGCAGCTTAATTGGGACAGGTCCCTACGAGCAGTACTTC. This encodes CASSLIGTGPYEQYF. The chain uses TRBV7-3 and TRBJ2-7; 8 bases fit TRBD1. Germline V gene data show CDR1 as SGHTA and CDR2 as FQGTGA. The CDR3 length is 15 residues. The V segment lost 1 base and the J segment 2 bases; nucleotides outside the gene matches: 4.

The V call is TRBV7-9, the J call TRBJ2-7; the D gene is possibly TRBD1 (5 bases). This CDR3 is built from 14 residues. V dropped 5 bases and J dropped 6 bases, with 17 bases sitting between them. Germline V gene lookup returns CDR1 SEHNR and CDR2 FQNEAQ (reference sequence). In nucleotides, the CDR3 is TGTGCCAGCAGCCCCGCCAGGGAACGTCGCGAGCAGTACTTC. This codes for CASSPARERREQYF.

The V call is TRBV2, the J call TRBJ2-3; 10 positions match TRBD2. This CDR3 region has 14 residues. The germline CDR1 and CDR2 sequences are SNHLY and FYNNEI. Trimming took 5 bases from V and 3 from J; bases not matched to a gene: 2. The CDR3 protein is CASSKTSGTDTQYF. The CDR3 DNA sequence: TGTGCCAGCAGTAAGACTAGCGGGACAGATACGCAGTATTTT.

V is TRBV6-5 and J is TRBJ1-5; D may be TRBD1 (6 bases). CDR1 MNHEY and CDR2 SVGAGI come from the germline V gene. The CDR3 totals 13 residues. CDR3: CASGTGNNQPQHF. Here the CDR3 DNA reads TGTGCTAGCGGCACAGGGAACAATCAGCCCCAGCATTTT.

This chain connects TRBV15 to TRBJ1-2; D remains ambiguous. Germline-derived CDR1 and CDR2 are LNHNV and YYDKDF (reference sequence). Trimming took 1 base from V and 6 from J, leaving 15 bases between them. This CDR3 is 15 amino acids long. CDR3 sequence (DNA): TGTGCCACCAGCAGAGCGAGCGGGCGTATGGATGGCTACACCTTC. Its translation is CATSRASGRMDGYTF. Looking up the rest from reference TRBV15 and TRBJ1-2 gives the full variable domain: DAMVIQNPRYQVTQFGKPVTLSCSQTLNHNVMYWYQQKSSQAPKLLFHYYDKDFNNEADTPDNFQSRRPNTSFCFLDIRSPGLGDTAMYLCATSRASGRMDGYTFGSGTRLTVV.

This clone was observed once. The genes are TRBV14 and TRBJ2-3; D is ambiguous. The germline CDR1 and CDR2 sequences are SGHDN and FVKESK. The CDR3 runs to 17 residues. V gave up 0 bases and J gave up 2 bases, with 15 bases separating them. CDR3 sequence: CASSQDHSKYLTDTQYF. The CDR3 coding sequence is TGTGCCAGCAGCCAAGATCACAGCAAGTACCTCACAGATACGCAGTATTTT.

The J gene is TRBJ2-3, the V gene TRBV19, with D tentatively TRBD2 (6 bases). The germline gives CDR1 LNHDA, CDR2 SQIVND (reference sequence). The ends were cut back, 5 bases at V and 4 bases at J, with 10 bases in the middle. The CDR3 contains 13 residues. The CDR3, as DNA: TGTGCCAGTAGTGTCGGGAGATCAGATACGCAGTATTTT. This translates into CASSVGRSDTQYF.

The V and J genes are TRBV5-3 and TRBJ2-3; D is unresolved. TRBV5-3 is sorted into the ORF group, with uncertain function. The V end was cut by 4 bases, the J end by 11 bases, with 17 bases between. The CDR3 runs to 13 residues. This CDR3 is CARSPPSLSVQYF. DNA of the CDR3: TGTGCCAGAAGCCCGCCTAGTTTGAGTGTGCAGTATTTT.

DNA for the CDR3: TGTGCCAGCAGCCCCATCGGGGGGCTGACTGAAGCTTTCTTT. Its protein is CASSPIGGLTEAFF. This chain connects TRBV7-3 to TRBJ1-1, with D possibly matching TRBD1 (6 bases). CDR3 size: 14 residues. Trimming removed 5 bases from V and 5 bases from J, with 15 bases in between. The germline V gene has CDR1 SGHTA and CDR2 FQGTGA.

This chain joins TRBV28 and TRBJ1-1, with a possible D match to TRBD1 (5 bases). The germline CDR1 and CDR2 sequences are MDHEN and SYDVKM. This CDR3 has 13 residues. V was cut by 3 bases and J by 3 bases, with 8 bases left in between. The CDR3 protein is CASSFGTDTEAFF. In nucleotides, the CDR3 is TGTGCCAGCAGTTTTGGGACTGACACTGAAGCTTTCTTT.

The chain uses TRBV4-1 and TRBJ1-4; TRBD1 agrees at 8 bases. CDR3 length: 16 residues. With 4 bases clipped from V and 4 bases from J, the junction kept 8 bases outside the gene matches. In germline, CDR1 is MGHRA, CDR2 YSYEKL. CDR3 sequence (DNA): TGCGCCAGCAGCCCGGGACAGGACAACCTTAATGAAAAACTGTTTTTT. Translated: CASSPGQDNLNEKLFF.

The CDR3 nucleotides are TGTGCCAGCAGCGTAGTAGGGTGGGAGCTGTTTTTT. It specifies CASSVVGWELFF. The chain combines TRBV9 with TRBJ2-2, with D unclear. The CDR3 has 12 amino acids. Trimming stripped 0 bases from V and 9 bases from J, with 6 bases between. CDR1 SGDLS and CDR2 YYNGEE come from the germline V gene. Full variable domain (remainder filled in from reference TRBV9 and TRBJ2-2): DSGVTQTPKHLITATGQRVTLRCSPRSGDLSVYWYQQSLDQGLQFLIQYYNGEERAKGNILERFSAQQFPDLHSELNLSSLELGDSALYFCASSVVGWELFFGEGSRLTVL.